What follows is one T cell receptor (beta chain) and its context. Primed by a sample-barcoded 5' primer and a J-beta primer mix, a second PCR proceeded for 7 to 11 cycles. MiXCR was run by TCRdb on the 5' RACE reads, yielding one entry per CDR3 protein. Of approximately 1,000,000 distinct CDR3 sequences listed, roughly two fifths are singletons. This specimen comes from a study of blood T cells in healthy people across ages. Study-level background: About one barcoded beta molecule per two T cells was the capture yield of template switching.

The CDR3 runs 13 residues. Germline CDR1 reads SQVTM; CDR2 reads ANQGSEA. Trimming took 5 bases from V and 2 from J, leaving 12 bases between them. Specimen: blood. The TCR comes from a man aged 18 to 29 in good health. The chain employs TRBV29-1 and TRBJ2-5; either TRBD1 or TRBD2 may supply D (5 bases each). The CDR3 here is CSVQGRGQETQYF. As DNA, the CDR3 is TGCAGCGTTCAGGGACGGGGACAAGAGACCCAGTACTTC.